One and the same sample provided the 10 T cell receptor beta chains below, sequenced in a study of cytomegalovirus exposure and HLA in healthy donors. Primers for the PCR totalled 60 Vbeta and 13 Jbeta. This table comes from immunoSEQ multiplex PCR, and its TCRdb copy is limited to in-frame clones, with some not included. The sample lists 270,000 or so clones; approximately 91% were seen once. The sample taken for sequencing was PBMCs. The receptors were sampled from a girl aged 2-10 years in good health and CMV-seronegative.

CDR3 DNA sequence: TGTGCCAGCAGCCCTGGGGACAGGGGGTTCTATGGCTACACCTTC. Translated, it gives CASSPGDRGFYGYTF. The chain carries TRBV7-3 and TRBJ1-2, with 11 bases matching TRBD1. The length of the CDR3 is 15 residues. The germline V gene has CDR1 SGHTA and CDR2 FQGTGA. The trim removed 5 bases at V and 4 bases at J, leaving 6 bases unmatched.

The rearrangement uses TRBV29-1 and TRBJ2-7; no reliable D call. The V end lost 7 bases, the J end lost 5 bases, and 12 bases lay between the germline ends. Germline CDR1 SQVTM, CDR2 ANQGSEA. The CDR3 contains 11 residues. CDR3 in DNA: TGCAGCGCTGGAGCGTATAACGAGCAGTACTTC. Its protein product is CSAGAYNEQYF.

The chain has TRBV6-1 and TRBJ1-1, with 9 bases matching TRBD1. Germline CDR1 MNHNS, CDR2 SASEGT. CDR3 length: 14 amino acids. Germline trimming cut 5 bases from V and 4 bases from J; bases unmatched to any gene: 5. The CDR3 DNA sequence: TGTGCCAGCAGTAAAGACAGGGGGACCACTGAAGCTTTCTTT. Amino acids: CASSKDRGTTEAFF.

This clone occurred once. The CDR3 loop reads CASSTERRDRHPEGHGYTF. The CDR3 nucleotides read TGTGCCAGTAGTACAGAACGACGGGACAGACACCCCGAGGGGCATGGCTACACCTTC. The chain couples TRBV19 to TRBJ1-2; 7 bases agree with TRBD1. The CDR3 consists of 19 residues. The V gene's germline CDR1 is LNHDA and CDR2 SQIVND (reference sequence). The V gene end was trimmed by 4 bases and the J gene end by 6 bases; junction bases not matched to a gene: 23.

The rearrangement joins TRBV9 to TRBJ1-2; D is possibly TRBD1 (6 bases). The V gene's germline CDR1 is SGDLS and CDR2 YYNGEE. The V gene lost 1 base and the J gene lost 7 bases, with 11 bases spanning the gap. The CDR3 length is 13 residues. Here the CDR3 reads CASSVFGGGGYTF. The CDR3 DNA sequence: TGTGCCAGCAGCGTATTTGGGGGCGGTGGCTACACCTTC. The complete variable domain, with remaining parts taken from reference TRBV9 and TRBJ1-2, reads DSGVTQTPKHLITATGQRVTLRCSPRSGDLSVYWYQQSLDQGLQFLIQYYNGEERAKGNILERFSAQQFPDLHSELNLSSLELGDSALYFCASSVFGGGGYTFGSGTRLTVV.

A few counts support this clone. This sequence joins TRBV7-9 and TRBJ1-1, with D possibly TRBD1 on 6 matching bases. The CDR3 is 16 amino acids. V was clipped by 1 base and J by 4 bases, with 16 bases between them. Germline loops: CDR1 SEHNR, CDR2 FQNEAQ (reference sequence). The CDR3 DNA reads TGTGCCAGCAGCTTAGAAACATTCCAGGGGAGCACTGAAGCTTTCTTT. It yields the protein CASSLETFQGSTEAFF.

The chain carries TRBV10-2 and TRBJ2-5, with 8 bases lining up with TRBD2. The J call is uncertain, as TRBJ2-7 better fits the DNA end. This CDR3 contains 16 residues. CDR1 and CDR2 from the germline V gene are WSHSY and SAAADI. This CDR3 is CASRPTGTRETYEQYF. In DNA, the CDR3 is TGCGCCAGCAGGCCAACCGGGACTAGAGAAACTTACGAGCAGTACTTC.

This CDR3 reads CAWSRGTENTEAFF. The CDR3 DNA reads TGTGCCTGGAGTAGGGGGACAGAGAACACTGAAGCTTTCTTT. The V gene is TRBV30, the J gene TRBJ1-1, with 7 bases identical to TRBD1. The germline CDR1 and CDR2 sequences are GTSNPN and SVGIG (reference sequence). V lost 2 bases and J lost 1; bases outside the gene matches: 4. This CDR3 is 14 amino acids long.

The chain has TRBV28 and TRBJ1-1, with 7 bases that match TRBD1. The CDR3 is 15 residues long. Germline V gene sequence: CDR1 MDHEN, CDR2 SYDVKM. Unmatched junction bases numbered 8, after V lost 7 bases and J lost 0 bases. The CDR3 protein is CASIGTVPMNTEAFF. The CDR3 DNA sequence: TGTGCCAGCATAGGGACAGTTCCTATGAACACTGAAGCTTTCTTT.

The V and J genes are TRBV30 and TRBJ1-2; TRBD1 matches 10 bases. Germline-derived CDR1 and CDR2 are GTSNPN and SVGIG (reference sequence). The CDR3 runs to 13 residues. J lost 6 bases, V lost 2 bases, and 3 bases had no gene match. Here the CDR3 reads CAWSIGTGDGYTF. CDR3 nucleotide sequence: TGTGCCTGGAGTATCGGGACAGGGGATGGCTACACCTTC.